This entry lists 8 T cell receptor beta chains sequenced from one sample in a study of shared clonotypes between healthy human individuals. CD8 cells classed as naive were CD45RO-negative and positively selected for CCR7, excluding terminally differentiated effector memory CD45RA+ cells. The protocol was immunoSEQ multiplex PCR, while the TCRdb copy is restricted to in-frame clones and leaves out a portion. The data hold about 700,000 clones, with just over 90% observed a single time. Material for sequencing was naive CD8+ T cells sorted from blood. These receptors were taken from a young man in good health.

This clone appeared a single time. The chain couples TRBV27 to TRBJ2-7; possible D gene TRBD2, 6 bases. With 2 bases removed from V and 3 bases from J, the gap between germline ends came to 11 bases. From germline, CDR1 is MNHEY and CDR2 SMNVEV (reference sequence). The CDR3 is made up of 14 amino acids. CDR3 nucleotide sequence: TGTGCCAGCAGTTTAGTGGGGACTCGCTACGAGCAGTACTTC. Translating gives CASSLVGTRYEQYF.

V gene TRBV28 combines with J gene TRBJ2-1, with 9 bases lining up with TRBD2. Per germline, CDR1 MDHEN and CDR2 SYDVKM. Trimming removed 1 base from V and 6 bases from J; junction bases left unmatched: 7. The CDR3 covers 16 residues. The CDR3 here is CASSLSGMTSGNEQFF. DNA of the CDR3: TGTGCCAGCAGTTTATCTGGGATGACTAGCGGCAATGAGCAGTTCTTC.

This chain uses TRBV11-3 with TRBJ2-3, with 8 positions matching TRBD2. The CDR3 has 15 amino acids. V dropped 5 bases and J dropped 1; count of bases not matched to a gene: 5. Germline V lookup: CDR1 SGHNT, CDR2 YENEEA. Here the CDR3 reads CASSPREGGTDTQYF. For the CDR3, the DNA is TGTGCCAGCAGCCCCCGGGAGGGGGGCACAGATACGCAGTATTTT. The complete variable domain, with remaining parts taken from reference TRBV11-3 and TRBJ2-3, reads EAGVVQSPRYKIIEKKQPVAFWCNPISGHNTLYWYLQNLGQGPELLIRYENEEAVDDSQLPKDRFSAERLKGVDSTLKIQPAELGDSAVYLCASSPREGGTDTQYFGPGTRLTVL.

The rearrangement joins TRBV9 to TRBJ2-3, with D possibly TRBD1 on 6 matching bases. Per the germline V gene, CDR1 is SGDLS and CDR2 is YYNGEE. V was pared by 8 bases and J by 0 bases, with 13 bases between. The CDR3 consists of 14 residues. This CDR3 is CASAQGRSTDTQYF. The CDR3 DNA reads TGTGCCAGTGCACAGGGAAGGAGCACAGATACGCAGTATTTT.

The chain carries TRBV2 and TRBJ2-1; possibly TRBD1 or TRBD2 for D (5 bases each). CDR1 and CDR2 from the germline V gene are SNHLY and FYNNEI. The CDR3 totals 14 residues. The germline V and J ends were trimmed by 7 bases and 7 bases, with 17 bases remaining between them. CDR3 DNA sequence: TGTGCCAGCATAAAGGGGCGGGTAGGGAATGAGCAGTTCTTC. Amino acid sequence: CASIKGRVGNEQFF.

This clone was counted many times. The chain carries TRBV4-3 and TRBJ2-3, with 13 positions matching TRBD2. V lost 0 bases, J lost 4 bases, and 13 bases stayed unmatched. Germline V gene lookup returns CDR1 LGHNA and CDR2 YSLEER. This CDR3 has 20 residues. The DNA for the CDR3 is TGCGCCAGCAGCCAAGACGGACTAGCGGGAGATCTAAGCGGCTCAGATACGCAGTATTTT. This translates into CASSQDGLAGDLSGSDTQYF.

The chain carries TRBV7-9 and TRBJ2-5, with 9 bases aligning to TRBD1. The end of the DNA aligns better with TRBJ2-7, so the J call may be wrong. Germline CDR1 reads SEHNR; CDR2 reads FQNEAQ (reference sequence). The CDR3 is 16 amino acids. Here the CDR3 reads CASSLAPGQGTYEQYF. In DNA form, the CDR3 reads TGTGCCAGCAGCTTAGCTCCGGGACAGGGCACCTACGAGCAGTACTTC.

CDR3 sequence reads: CASSLGRVLSGELFF. DNA for the CDR3: TGTGCCAGCAGCTTAGGACGAGTTTTATCCGGGGAGCTGTTTTTT. V gene TRBV11-2 combines with J gene TRBJ2-2; D is ambiguous. CDR3 length equals 15 residues. Trimming removed 1 base from V and 6 bases from J, with 12 bases in between. The germline V gene has CDR1 SGHAT and CDR2 FQNNGV.